These T cell receptor beta chains were read from a single sample in a study of radiotherapy plus CTLA-4 blockade in lung cancer. TCRdb's copy holds only in-frame clones and misses some; the assay was immunoSEQ multiplex PCR. The table includes tens of thousands of clones, approximately 84% detected once. The source was peripheral blood, collected from a patient treated with radiotherapy plus ipilimumab. Source of these receptors: a human donor with non-small cell lung cancer whose response to radiotherapy plus ipilimumab could not be evaluated. CDR3s include the opening cysteine and the closing phenylalanine or tryptophan. Fields, in order: V gene, clone size, CDR3 length, J gene, D gene, CDR3 DNA, CDR3 protein. A D gene is named only where the DNA matches it firmly. The size entry is marked missing in some rows and otherwise reads once, few, many or a size class.

v_gene: TRBV6-1
abundance: once
len: 13
j_gene: TRBJ2-7
d_gene: NA
CDR3nt: TGTGCCAGCAGAGTAGGGGTCTCCTACGAGCAGTACTTC
CDR3aa: CASRVGVSYEQYF

v_gene: TRBV28
abundance: NA
len: 18
j_gene: TRBJ1-3
d_gene: TRBD1
CDR3nt: TGTGCCAGCAGGTTTTTGGGACAGGGCCATTTCTCTGGAAACACCATATATTTT
CDR3aa: CASRFLGQGHFSGNTIYF

v_gene: TRBV5-1
abundance: NA
len: 15
j_gene: TRBJ2-3
d_gene: TRBD2
CDR3nt: TGCGCCAGCAGCGCGAGCGGGGATCGCACAGATACGCAGTATTTT
CDR3aa: CASSASGDRTDTQYF

v_gene: TRBV20-1
abundance: NA
len: 11
j_gene: TRBJ2-1
d_gene: TRBD2
CDR3nt: TGCAGTGCTAGACTAGCGGGAGGTCTGTTCTTC
CDR3aa: CSARLAGGLFF

v_gene: TRBV5-6
abundance: NA
len: 15
j_gene: TRBJ2-7
d_gene: TRBD2
CDR3nt: TGTGCCAGCAGCCCCCTAGCGGGAGCTTTCCACGAGCAGTACTTC
CDR3aa: CASSPLAGAFHEQYF

v_gene: TRBV6-5
abundance: NA
len: 14
j_gene: TRBJ1-2
d_gene: NA
CDR3nt: TGTGCCAGCAGATCATCAGGACAGTACGTTGGCTACACCTTC
CDR3aa: CASRSSGQYVGYTF

v_gene: TRBV2
abundance: few
len: 13
j_gene: TRBJ1-5
d_gene: TRBD1
CDR3nt: TGTGCCAGCAGCCGGGACAGGAATCAGCCCCAGCATTTT
CDR3aa: CASSRDRNQPQHF

v_gene: TRBV30
abundance: NA
len: 18
j_gene: TRBJ1-3
d_gene: NA
CDR3nt: TGTGCCTTAGCCATCTACTCAGGGGATTTCGGCTCTGGAAACACCATATATTTT
CDR3aa: CALAIYSGDFGSGNTIYF

v_gene: TRBV5-1
abundance: NA
len: 16
j_gene: TRBJ1-1
d_gene: NA
CDR3nt: TGCGCCAGCAGCTTGACTTCCGGGGTCATGAACACTGAAGCTTTCTTT
CDR3aa: CASSLTSGVMNTEAFF

v_gene: TRBV6-4
abundance: NA
len: 15
j_gene: TRBJ2-1
d_gene: TRBD2
CDR3nt: TGTGCCAGCAGTGACAGCCCCACGGGGAGGGATGAGCAGTTCTTC
CDR3aa: CASSDSPTGRDEQFF

v_gene: TRBV4-2
abundance: NA
len: 15
j_gene: TRBJ2-7
d_gene: TRBD1
CDR3nt: TGTGCCAGCAGCCAAGCTACCACAGGGGTCTACGAGCAGTACTTC
CDR3aa: CASSQATTGVYEQYF

v_gene: TRBV9
abundance: NA
len: 17
j_gene: TRBJ2-1
d_gene: TRBD2
CDR3nt: TGTGCCAGCAGCGTAGCGGTTAGCGGGGGCGGGATGGGTGAGCAGTTCTTC
CDR3aa: CASSVAVSGGGMGEQFF

v_gene: TRBV2
abundance: NA
len: 16
j_gene: TRBJ2-3
d_gene: NA
CDR3nt: TGTGCCAGCAGTTCCTCAGGGGGGCTGCGGACAGATACGCAGTATTTT
CDR3aa: CASSSSGGLRTDTQYF

v_gene: TRBV5-5
abundance: NA
len: 11
j_gene: TRBJ2-1
d_gene: NA
CDR3nt: TGTGCCAGCAGCCAATACAATGAGCAGTTCTTC
CDR3aa: CASSQYNEQFF

v_gene: TRBV7-2
abundance: NA
len: 19
j_gene: TRBJ2-3
d_gene: NA
CDR3nt: TGTGCCAGCAGCTCCCAGCTTGGCCAGGGGATCAGGAGCACAGATACGCAGTATTTT
CDR3aa: CASSSQLGQGIRSTDTQYF

v_gene: TRBV4-3
abundance: NA
len: 16
j_gene: TRBJ2-7
d_gene: TRBD2
CDR3nt: TGCGCCAGCAGCCAAGATCGGGGGGACCCGTCCTACGAGCAGTACTTC
CDR3aa: CASSQDRGDPSYEQYF

v_gene: TRBV6-5
abundance: once
len: 15
j_gene: TRBJ1-2
d_gene: TRBD1
CDR3nt: TGTGCCAGCAGTTACACCGGGACAGGCAACTATGGCTACACCTTC
CDR3aa: CASSYTGTGNYGYTF

v_gene: TRBV18
abundance: once
len: 18
j_gene: TRBJ2-7
d_gene: TRBD2
CDR3nt: TGTGCCAGCTCACCACGGGGACTAGCGGGGGCCGTTACCTACGAGCAGTACTTC
CDR3aa: CASSPRGLAGAVTYEQYF

v_gene: TRBV15
abundance: NA
len: 17
j_gene: TRBJ2-1
d_gene: TRBD1
CDR3nt: TGTGCCACCAGCAGCTTATCGGGACAGGGATCCTACAATGAGCAGTTCTTC
CDR3aa: CATSSLSGQGSYNEQFF

v_gene: TRBV7-3
abundance: once
len: 13
j_gene: TRBJ1-1
d_gene: NA
CDR3nt: TGTGCCAGCAGCTCCCGGGAGGGGGTTGAAGCTTTCTTT
CDR3aa: CASSSREGVEAFF